These 27 T cell receptor beta chains originate from one sample sequenced in a study of T cell responses to AZD1222 COVID-19 vaccine. The assay was immunoSEQ multiplex PCR, and TCRdb's table has in-frame clones only and misses some. This table has approximately 52,000 clones, 80% to 90% appearing once. This specimen was peripheral blood, taken 28 days after the second AZD1222 dose. These receptors came from an adult who received the AZD1222 COVID-19 vaccine.

The chain recombines TRBV3-1 (or the pseudogene TRBV3-2) with TRBJ2-7, with D tentatively TRBD1 (5 bases). The germline CDR1 and CDR2 sequences are LGHDT and YNNKEL (reference sequence). V was shortened by 3 bases and J by 7 bases, with 19 bases between the two germline ends. This CDR3 comprises 15 residues. Here the CDR3 DNA reads TGTGCCAGCAGCCATTCTCGACAGTCCACGAAAGAGCAGTACTTC. Its translation: CASSHSRQSTKEQYF.

The rearrangement links TRBV28 to TRBJ2-3; 9 bases line up with TRBD2. Losses at the gene ends were 3 bases for V and 5 bases for J; bases not matched to a gene: 12. CDR1 and CDR2 (germline): MDHEN, SYDVKM. The CDR3 loop spans 17 amino acids. The CDR3 protein is CASSFRGRARFGDTQYF. In DNA form, the CDR3 reads TGTGCCAGCAGTTTTCGCGGGAGGGCCCGTTTTGGAGATACGCAGTATTTT.

This chain links TRBV4-1 with TRBJ2-5, with 8 nucleotides matching TRBD2. The length of the CDR3 is 18 residues. Germline V gives CDR1 MGHRA, CDR2 YSYEKL. The V and J ends lost 1 base and 4 bases, in that order; junction bases with no gene match: 14. CDR3 amino acids: CASSQGKLAVGVRETQYF. For the CDR3, the DNA is TGCGCCAGCAGCCAAGGGAAACTAGCGGTAGGAGTTCGAGAGACCCAGTACTTC.

This clone has a handful of counts. V gene TRBV11-2 combines with J gene TRBJ2-1, with D possibly TRBD2 on 6 matching bases. CDR3 length equals 16 residues. Per germline, CDR1 SGHAT and CDR2 FQNNGV. V lost 2 bases and J lost 9, with 20 bases in between. CDR3 amino acids: CASSLIAAENIGEQFF. The CDR3 DNA reads as TGTGCCAGCAGCTTAATAGCGGCGGAGAACATAGGTGAGCAGTTCTTC. The full variable domain, completed using reference TRBV11-2 and TRBJ2-1, is EAGVAQSPRYKIIEKRQSVAFWCNPISGHATLYWYQQILGQGPKLLIQFQNNGVVDDSQLPKDRFSAERLKGVDSTLKIQPAKLEDSAVYLCASSLIAAENIGEQFFGPGTRLTVL.

The CDR3 spells CASSMTGGTGANVLTF. The DNA for the CDR3 is TGTGCCAGTAGTATGACAGGGGGTACGGGGGCCAACGTCCTGACTTTC. This chain links TRBV19 with TRBJ2-6; 9 bases are shared with TRBD1. Germline-derived CDR1 and CDR2 are LNHDA and SQIVND (reference sequence). Trimming cost V 3 bases and J 4 bases; bases outside gene matches: 4. This CDR3 spans 16 amino acids. Based on the CDR3 plus reference TRBV19 and TRBJ2-6, the full variable domain is DGGITQSPKYLFRKEGQNVTLSCEQNLNHDAMYWYRQDPGQGLRLIYYSQIVNDFQKGDIAEGYSVSREKKESFPLTVTSAQKNPTAFYLCASSMTGGTGANVLTFGAGSRLTVL.

The table lists this clone with a few counts. The chain couples TRBV7-8 to TRBJ1-1; TRBD1 is a possible D gene (5 bases). This CDR3 is 15 amino acids long. The V end lost 1 base, the J end lost 1 base, and 10 bases lay between the germline ends. Germline V gives CDR1 SGHVS, CDR2 FQNEAQ. CDR3 amino acids: CASSLDAGKNTEAFF. The CDR3 DNA is TGTGCCAGCAGCTTAGATGCAGGGAAGAACACTGAAGCTTTCTTT.

This rearrangement joins TRBV7-9 to TRBJ1-4; tentative D call: TRBD1 (6 bases). V lost 5 bases to trimming and J lost 0 bases, with 13 bases between them. This CDR3 contains 16 residues. In germline, CDR1 is SEHNR, CDR2 FQNEAQ (reference sequence). The DNA of the CDR3 is TGTGCCAGCAGCCTGGACAGCGACCCAACTAATGAAAAACTGTTTTTT. This gives the protein CASSLDSDPTNEKLFF.

The table lists this clone with a count of one. This chain uses TRBV28 with TRBJ1-1; D gene ambiguous. The germline CDR1 and CDR2 sequences are MDHEN and SYDVKM. V was clipped by 10 bases and J by 0 bases, with 18 bases between them. This CDR3 is 15 amino acids long. The DNA of the CDR3 is TGTGCCACCCGGGAAGGATTTCTCATGAACACTGAAGCTTTCTTT. Translation gives CATREGFLMNTEAFF.

A note on this clone: One junction end disagrees with the germline gene, perhaps due to a read error. The CDR3 nucleotides read TGTGCCAGCAGAGAAGCTGGGGGAAACACCATATATTTT. Its translation is CASREAGGNTIYF. This chain connects TRBV6-1 to TRBJ1-3, with D uncertain. The CDR3 runs to 13 residues. Germline lookup yields CDR1 MNHNS and CDR2 SASEGT.

The J gene is TRBJ1-2, the V gene TRBV7-9; 9 bases fit TRBD1. Germline CDR1 reads SEHNR; CDR2 reads FQNEAQ (reference sequence). This CDR3 has 15 amino acids. The ends lost 4 bases at V and 4 bases at J; junction bases unmatched: 7. In DNA form, the CDR3 reads TGTGCCAGCAGCTCGGGACAGGGCGGCGGCTATGGCTACACCTTC. Amino acids: CASSSGQGGGYGYTF.

This chain joins TRBV11-2 and TRBJ1-1, with D uncertain. Per the germline V gene, CDR1 is SGHAT and CDR2 is FQNNGV. The ends were cut back, 2 bases at V and 6 bases at J, with 13 bases in the middle. This CDR3 spans 14 amino acids. CDR3 amino acids: CASSLSGRYAEAFF. CDR3 nucleotides: TGTGCCAGCAGCTTATCGGGTCGGTACGCTGAAGCTTTCTTT.

This chain uses TRBV5-4 with TRBJ2-5; D not certain. The CDR3 is 13 amino acids. Deletions cut 4 bases from V and 3 bases from J, with 10 bases between. CDR1 is SGHNT and CDR2 is YYREEE in the germline V gene (reference sequence). CDR3: CASSRALEETQYF. CDR3 nucleotides: TGTGCCAGCAGCCGGGCGCTCGAAGAGACCCAGTACTTC. Drawing the rest from reference TRBV5-4 and TRBJ2-5, the complete variable domain is ETGVTQSPTHLIKTRGQQVTLRCSSQSGHNTVSWYQQALGQGPQFIFQYYREEENGRGNFPPRFSGLQFPNYSSELNVNALELDDSALYLCASSRALEETQYFGPGTRLLVL.

The chain recombines TRBV10-2 with TRBJ2-5; the D gene is possibly TRBD2 (7 bases). The CDR3 runs to 18 residues. From germline, CDR1 is WSHSY and CDR2 SAAADI. V dropped 6 bases and J dropped 1 base, with 24 bases sitting between them. Here the CDR3 DNA reads TGCGCCAGCAGAGTGGCGGGATCGGTGGGAGGGGGCCAAGAGACCCAGTACTTC. Translating it yields CASRVAGSVGGGQETQYF.

The chain employs TRBV24-1 and TRBJ2-6; D call uncertain. The germline CDR1 and CDR2 sequences are KGHDR and SFDVKD. V was trimmed by 6 bases and J by 0 bases, leaving 5 bases between them. The CDR3 sequence is 14 residues long. The CDR3 bases are TGTGCCACCAGTTCTTACTCTGGGGCCAACGTCCTGACTTTC. It yields the protein CATSSYSGANVLTF.

This clone was recorded once. This chain connects TRBV10-3 to TRBJ1-3, with D unclear. The CDR3 has 15 residues. CDR1 is ENHRY and CDR2 is SYGVKD in the germline V gene. Trimming stripped 3 bases from V and 0 bases from J, with 9 bases between. CDR3 loop: CAISEGSVSGNTIYF. In nucleotides, the CDR3 is TGTGCCATCAGTGAAGGGAGTGTCTCTGGAAACACCATATATTTT.

This chain joins TRBV27 and TRBJ2-1; TRBD1 or TRBD2 may be the D gene (5 bases each). The CDR3 is made up of 15 amino acids. CDR1 and CDR2 (germline): MNHEY, SMNVEV (reference sequence). Trimming pared 5 bases from V and 4 bases from J, leaving 15 bases between. CDR3 residues: CASSIWGLGYNEQFF. DNA of the CDR3: TGTGCCAGCAGTATTTGGGGGTTGGGATACAATGAGCAGTTCTTC.

This chain uses TRBV11-2 with TRBJ2-4; D gene ambiguous. The length of the CDR3 is 16 residues. Germline V lookup: CDR1 SGHAT, CDR2 FQNNGV. V was shortened by 0 bases and J by 1 base, with 10 bases between the two germline ends. For the CDR3, the DNA is TGTGCCAGCAGCTTAGATCTAGTAACGGCCAAAAACATTCAGTACTTC. This gives the protein CASSLDLVTAKNIQYF.

The chain uses TRBV19 and TRBJ2-6; tentatively, D is TRBD1 (5 bases). The germline V gene encodes CDR1 LNHDA and CDR2 SQIVND (reference sequence). The V gene lost 3 bases and the J gene lost 2 bases, with 14 bases spanning the gap. The CDR3 length is 17 residues. In DNA form, the CDR3 reads TGTGCCAGTAGTATGTTGGGCAGGGCGACTGGGGCCAACGTCCTGACTTTC. Translated, it gives CASSMLGRATGANVLTF.

The chain couples TRBV4-1 to TRBJ1-1, with 8 positions matching TRBD1. V lost 3 bases to trimming and J lost 6 bases; unmatched junction nucleotides: 9. This CDR3 is built from 15 residues. Germline loops: CDR1 MGHRA, CDR2 YSYEKL. This chain's CDR3 is CASSHPGQGAAEAFF. CDR3 in DNA: TGCGCCAGCAGCCACCCCGGACAGGGCGCCGCTGAAGCTTTCTTT.

J is TRBJ2-7 and V is TRBV5-1, with D possibly TRBD2 on 5 matching bases. This CDR3 is 16 amino acids long. The V end lost 2 bases, the J end lost 5 bases, and 20 bases lay between the germline ends. Germline values: CDR1 SGHRS, CDR2 YFSETQ. CDR3 sequence: CASSFNPRRQEDEQYF. CDR3 DNA sequence: TGCGCCAGCAGCTTTAATCCACGGAGGCAGGAGGACGAGCAGTACTTC.

This chain links TRBV2 with TRBJ1-3; D perhaps matches TRBD1 (5 bases). Trimming left V 6 bases short and J 3 bases short, with 9 bases between. Germline V gene data show CDR1 as SNHLY and CDR2 as FYNNEI. The CDR3 extends over 13 amino acids. As DNA, the CDR3 is TGTGCCAGCAGGGGGGTTGGTGGAAACACCATATATTTT. Translated, it gives CASRGVGGNTIYF.

The DNA for the CDR3 is TGTGCAAGGCCGAGGACGGATACCTACGAGCAGTACTTC. Translated, it gives CARPRTDTYEQYF. This chain joins TRBV12-2 and TRBJ2-7. TRBV12-2 is classified as a pseudogene. The CDR3 is made up of 13 amino acids.

The chain combines TRBV19 with TRBJ2-3, with a tentative D call TRBD1 (6 bases). CDR1 is LNHDA and CDR2 is SQIVND in the germline V gene (reference sequence). V was clipped by 6 bases and J by 0 bases, with 13 bases between them. The CDR3 extends over 15 amino acids. The CDR3 region is CASRDRLSSTDTQYF. The CDR3 bases are TGTGCCAGTAGGGACAGATTGTCTAGCACAGATACGCAGTATTTT.

V usage is TRBV11-2 and J usage is TRBJ2-2; D is uncertain. V shed 6 bases and J shed 8 bases, with 19 bases lying between them. CDR3 length: 15 amino acids. Germline CDR1 is SGHAT and CDR2 is FQNNGV. The CDR3 DNA reads TGTGCCAGCAGACAAACGGAATTCCGAATGGGGGAGCTGTTTTTT. Translating it yields CASRQTEFRMGELFF.

V gene TRBV5-8 combines with J gene TRBJ1-4; D is uncertain. The length of the CDR3 is 14 residues. CDR1 is SGHTS, CDR2 YDEGEE, per germline. Trimming took off 2 bases at V and 0 bases at J, with 5 bases between the two ends. CDR3 region: CASSFGATNEKLFF. The CDR3 DNA reads as TGTGCCAGCAGCTTCGGGGCAACTAATGAAAAACTGTTTTTT.

Note on this clone: The sample holds other DNA sequences that translate to the same CDR3. The V gene is TRBV30, the J gene TRBJ1-6, with D perhaps matching TRBD1 (6 bases). CDR1 and CDR2 from the germline V gene are GTSNPN and SVGIG (reference sequence). V was cut by 3 bases and J by 7 bases, with 7 bases left in between. CDR3 length equals 12 residues. The DNA of the CDR3 is TGTGCCTGGAGGGACAGCAATTCACCCCTCCACTTT. This encodes CAWRDSNSPLHF.

The chain joins TRBV7-9 to TRBJ2-7; D gene unclear. Trimming cost V 2 bases and J 3 bases, with 11 bases left between them. CDR3 length equals 14 residues. The germline V gene has CDR1 SEHNR and CDR2 FQNEAQ (reference sequence). The CDR3 here is CASSLIDRLYEQYF. The CDR3 DNA reads as TGTGCCAGCAGCTTAATTGATAGGCTCTACGAGCAGTACTTC. Based on the CDR3 plus reference TRBV7-9 and TRBJ2-7, the full variable domain is DTGVSQNPRHKITKRGQNVTFRCDPISEHNRLYWYRQTLGQGPEFLTYFQNEAQLEKSRLLSDRFSAERPKGSFSTLEIQRTEQGDSAMYLCASSLIDRLYEQYFGPGTRLTVT.